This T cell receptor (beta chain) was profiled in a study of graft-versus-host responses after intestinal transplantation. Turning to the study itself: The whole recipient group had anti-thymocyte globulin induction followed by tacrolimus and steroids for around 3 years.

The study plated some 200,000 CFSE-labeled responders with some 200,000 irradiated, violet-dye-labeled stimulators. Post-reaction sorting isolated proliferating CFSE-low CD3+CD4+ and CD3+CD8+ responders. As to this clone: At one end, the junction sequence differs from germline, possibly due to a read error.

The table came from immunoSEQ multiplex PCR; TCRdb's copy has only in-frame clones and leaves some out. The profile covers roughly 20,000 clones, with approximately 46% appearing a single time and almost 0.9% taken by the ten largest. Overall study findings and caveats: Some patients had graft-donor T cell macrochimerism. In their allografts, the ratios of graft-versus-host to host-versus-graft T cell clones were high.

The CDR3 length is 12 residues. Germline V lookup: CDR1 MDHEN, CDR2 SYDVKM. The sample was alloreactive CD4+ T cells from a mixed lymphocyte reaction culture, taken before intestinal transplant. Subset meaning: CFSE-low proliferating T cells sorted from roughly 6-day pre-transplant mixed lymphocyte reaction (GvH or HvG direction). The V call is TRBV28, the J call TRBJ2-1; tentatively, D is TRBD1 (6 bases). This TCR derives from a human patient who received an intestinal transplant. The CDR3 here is CAHEGGHGEQFF. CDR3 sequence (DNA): TGCGCCCACGAAGGGGGTCATGGTGAGCAGTTCTTC.